One sample yielded the 15 T cell receptor beta chains listed below, sequenced in a study of cytomegalovirus exposure and HLA in healthy donors. Both 60 Vbeta primers and 13 Jbeta primers went into the PCR. Only in-frame clones appear in the TCRdb table, and some are missing; sequencing was by immunoSEQ multiplex PCR. This sample has about 120,000 clones; nearly 80% occur once, and the top ten carry around 3.3%. Material: PBMCs. The source is a young woman in good health and CMV-seropositive.

The V and J genes are TRBV7-2 and TRBJ2-7; a weak D match, TRBD1 (6 bases). Trimming shortened V by 2 bases and J by 2 bases, and 10 bases separated the two germline ends. CDR1 and CDR2 (germline): SGHTA, FQGNSA. This CDR3 has 14 residues. DNA of the CDR3: TGTGCCAGCAGCTTAACAGGGAAACCCTACGAGCAGTACTTC. It is translated as CASSLTGKPYEQYF. The full variable domain, rest sourced from reference TRBV7-2 and TRBJ2-7, is GAGVSQSPSNKVTEKGKDVELRCDPISGHTALYWYRQSLGQGLEFLIYFQGNSAPDKSGLPSDRFSAERTGGSVSTLTIQRTQQEDSAVYLCASSLTGKPYEQYFGPGTRLTVT.

This clone was detected once. The chain links TRBV7-8 to TRBJ1-6, with D possibly matching TRBD1 (6 bases). The CDR3 runs to 13 residues. Trimming took off 6 bases at V and 8 bases at J, with 11 bases between the two ends. CDR1 and CDR2 from the germline V gene are SGHVS and FQNEAQ. CDR3 in DNA: TGTGCCAGCAGTACAGGGTTTGATTCACCCCTCCACTTT. Translating gives CASSTGFDSPLHF.

V usage is TRBV7-9 and J usage is TRBJ2-1; D not certain. Germline lookup yields CDR1 SEHNR and CDR2 FQNEAQ (reference sequence). The CDR3 loop spans 11 amino acids. The V and J ends lost 4 bases and 5 bases respectively, with 3 bases between them. The CDR3 protein is CASSSDNEQFF. In DNA form, the CDR3 reads TGTGCCAGCAGCTCGGACAATGAGCAGTTCTTC. Full variable domain (outside the CDR3, taken from reference TRBV7-9 and TRBJ2-1): DTGVSQNPRHKITKRGQNVTFRCDPISEHNRLYWYRQTLGQGPEFLTYFQNEAQLEKSRLLSDRFSAERPKGSFSTLEIQRTEQGDSAMYLCASSSDNEQFFGPGTRLTVL.

CDR3 amino acids: CASSGDRGRGEKLFF. The CDR3 DNA reads TGTGCCAGCAGCGGTGACAGGGGAAGGGGTGAAAAACTGTTTTTT. The rearrangement links TRBV5-6 to TRBJ1-4; 8 bases line up with TRBD1. Losses at the gene ends were 4 bases for V and 7 bases for J; bases not matched to a gene: 9. Germline values: CDR1 SGHDT, CDR2 YYEEEE. The CDR3 consists of 15 residues.

The V call is TRBV4-2, the J call TRBJ1-4; TRBD1 might be the D (6 bases). The germline V gene has CDR1 LGHNA and CDR2 YNFKEQ. This CDR3 has 15 residues. Trimming left V 1 base short and J 8 bases short, with 14 bases between. DNA for the CDR3: TGTGCCAGCAGCCAAGGCAGGGGCGCGGGCGAAAAACTGTTTTTT. As protein: CASSQGRGAGEKLFF.

In this sample, this clone turned up a few times. The J gene is TRBJ1-3, the V gene TRBV4-3; D perhaps matches TRBD1 (5 bases). Germline V gene sequence: CDR1 LGHNA, CDR2 YSLEER. The CDR3 loop spans 16 amino acids. V was trimmed by 0 bases and J by 0 bases, leaving 9 bases between them. CDR3 sequence: CASSQDTGTSGNTIYF. The DNA for the CDR3 is TGCGCCAGCAGCCAAGATACAGGCACCTCTGGAAACACCATATATTTT.

The chain employs TRBV6-1 and TRBJ1-5, with D possibly TRBD1 on 5 matching bases. The CDR3 runs to 16 residues. V was trimmed by 3 bases and J by 4 bases, leaving 16 bases between them. The V gene's germline CDR1 is MNHNS and CDR2 SASEGT. CDR3 DNA: TGTGCCAGCAGTGAGCGACCCGGAGACAGAAATCAGCCCCAGCATTTT. It encodes CASSERPGDRNQPQHF.

The genes are TRBV10-3 and TRBJ1-1; no clear D. This CDR3 is built from 14 residues. Germline assignment: CDR1 ENHRY and CDR2 SYGVKD. The V and J ends lost 4 bases and 1 base respectively, with 10 bases between them. CDR3 sequence: CAISVQATNTEAFF. The CDR3 DNA follows: TGTGCCATCAGTGTCCAGGCTACGAACACTGAAGCTTTCTTT.

V and J are TRBV5-1 and TRBJ2-5; TRBD2 is a possible D gene (5 bases). The tail of the sequence fits TRBJ2-7 better, so the J call may be wrong. The CDR3 has 13 residues. Per the germline V gene, CDR1 is SGHRS and CDR2 is YFSETQ. The CDR3 coding sequence is TGCGCCAGCAGCTTGTCGGGGTACTACGAGCAGTACTTC. Translating it yields CASSLSGYYEQYF.

CDR3: CASSRIPGGGHNEQFF. The DNA for the CDR3 is TGCGCCAGTTCGCGAATACCGGGGGGGGGACACAATGAGCAGTTCTTC. The chain carries TRBV4-1 and TRBJ2-1, with 8 bases fitting TRBD2. Germline V gene data show CDR1 as MGHRA and CDR2 as YSYEKL. This CDR3 is built from 16 residues. Germline trimming cut 9 bases from V and 5 bases from J; bases unmatched to any gene: 15.

J is TRBJ1-1 and V is TRBV19, with unresolved D. Germline V lookup: CDR1 LNHDA, CDR2 SQIVND (reference sequence). CDR3 length: 16 residues. Trimming took off 7 bases at V and 0 bases at J, with 18 bases between the two ends. DNA of the CDR3: TGTGCCAGTAAACGTGAGGCAGGCGGGATGAACACTGAAGCTTTCTTT. Encoded protein: CASKREAGGMNTEAFF.

The genes are TRBV7-8 and TRBJ2-5; the match to TRBD2 covers 7 bases. After removal of 5 bases from V and 5 bases from J, the junction contained 11 bases not matched to a gene. CDR3 size: 15 residues. Germline V gives CDR1 SGHVS, CDR2 FQNEAQ. Written as DNA, the CDR3 is TGTGCCAGCAGCCCCGCCCGGGGGGTTGAGGAGACCCAGTACTTC. This codes for CASSPARGVEETQYF.

This chain uses TRBV7-9 with TRBJ2-6, with D unresolved. The CDR3 extends over 14 amino acids. Between the trimmed V and J ends, which lost 7 bases and 1 base, there was a span of 8 bases. In germline, CDR1 is SEHNR, CDR2 FQNEAQ (reference sequence). DNA of the CDR3: TGTGCCAGCACCCCGGAGTCTGGGGCCAACGTCCTGACTTTC. This translates into CASTPESGANVLTF.

The chain uses TRBV9 and TRBJ1-1; D is perhaps TRBD1 (5 bases). V lost 0 bases and J lost 4, with 10 bases in between. The CDR3 runs 14 residues. Germline CDR1 and CDR2: SGDLS and YYNGEE. The CDR3 coding sequence is TGTGCCAGCAGCGTAGGGGGCCTTGGCACTGAAGCTTTCTTT. It yields the protein CASSVGGLGTEAFF.

The CDR3 DNA follows: TGTGCCAGCAGTTTCGCGGCCAAAAACATTCAGTACTTC. Protein: CASSFAAKNIQYF. This rearrangement joins TRBV7-2 to TRBJ2-4, with D unresolved. V shed 6 bases and J shed 1 base, with 7 bases lying between them. Germline loops: CDR1 SGHTA, CDR2 FQGNSA. This CDR3 is built from 13 residues.